One sample yielded the 17 T cell receptor beta chains listed below, sequenced in a study of T cells in Graves' hyperthyroidism and ophthalmopathy (dated by TCRdb to the late 2010s). Receptors were amplified or captured by multiplex PCR. Reads for this sample came from an Illumina HiSeq 2000. Amplification of TCR beta CDR3 regions was carried out from RNA transcripts. The TCR CDR3 was subjected to a first round of RT-PCR using the HTBI primer set and the Qiagen OneStep RT-PCR kit. In TCRdb, the public reads were trimmed at Q25 with fastp and aligned with MiXCR, with productive beta chains retained. Here each entry gathers all rows of one CDR3 protein and keeps the most common genes and DNA. This sample lists around 340,000 distinct CDR3 sequences; roughly 15% were detected once. The ten most abundant clones make up approximately 35% of the sample. The sample consisted of blood. These receptors originate from a young man with Graves' hyperthyroidism.

The chain recombines TRBV19 with TRBJ2-3; 15 bases align to TRBD2. With V trimmed by 4 bases and J by 6 bases, 8 bases remained unmatched. The germline V gene has CDR1 LNHDA and CDR2 SQIVND (reference sequence). This CDR3 has 17 amino acids. CDR3 nucleotides: TGTGCCAGTAGTAGACGGACTAGCGGGAGGGCTGGGGATACGCAGTATTTT. This codes for CASSRRTSGRAGDTQYF.

In this sample, this clonotype turned up many times. The CDR3 reads CASAWTGGNTEAFF. CDR3 coding DNA: TGTGCCAGCGCATGGACAGGGGGCAACACTGAAGCTTTCTTT. This chain uses TRBV3-1 with TRBJ1-1, with 11 bases that match TRBD1. The CDR3 runs 14 residues. CDR1 LGHDT and CDR2 YNNKEL come from the germline V gene (reference sequence). The J segment lost 2 bases and the V segment lost 8 bases, leaving 4 bases of the junction unmatched.

A note on this clonotype: A read error may be the cause here, since a much bigger clone is one base away. CDR3: CASSRTGQGLNEQYF. In DNA, the CDR3 is TGTGCCAGCAGCCGAACGGGACAGGGATTAAACGAGCAGTACTTC. The chain joins TRBV11-3 to TRBJ2-7, with TRBD1 matching over 9 bases. CDR3 size: 15 residues. Germline CDR1 and CDR2: SGHNT and YENEEA. J lost 5 bases, V lost 5 bases, and 10 bases had no gene match.

The chain joins TRBV29-1 to TRBJ2-3; possible D gene TRBD2, 6 bases. There are 14 residues in the CDR3. CDR1 and CDR2 from the germline V gene are SQVTM and ANQGSEA. Deletions cut 6 bases from V and 3 bases from J, with 16 bases between. This chain's CDR3 is CSVESPAGTDTQYF. Written as DNA, the CDR3 is TGCAGCGTCGAATCGCCGGCGGGGACAGATACGCAGTATTTT.

This clonotype was recorded many times. This sequence joins TRBV12-3 or TRBV12-4 and TRBJ1-1; tentatively, D is TRBD1 (5 bases). Trimming removed 6 bases from V and 9 bases from J, with 17 bases in between. The CDR3 is 13 residues long. As DNA, the CDR3 is TGTGCCAGCAGACCCATCGGGGGGACGAAAGCTTTCTTT. This gives the protein CASRPIGGTKAFF.

V and J are TRBV27 and TRBJ2-2, with a tentative D call TRBD1 (6 bases). The germline V gene has CDR1 MNHEY and CDR2 SMNVEV (reference sequence). The V end was cut by 3 bases, the J end by 9 bases, with 11 bases between. CDR3 length: 13 amino acids. DNA of the CDR3: TGTGCCAGCAGTTTCCCAGGGGACAGGGAGCTGTTTTTT. Amino acids: CASSFPGDRELFF.

This clonotype was seen ten or more times. This chain uses TRBV2 with TRBJ2-3, with D possibly matching TRBD2 (7 bases). The germline V gene encodes CDR1 SNHLY and CDR2 FYNNEI. V was pared by 3 bases and J by 6 bases, with 16 bases between. The CDR3 loop spans 15 amino acids. This chain's CDR3 is CASSELGGRGDTQYF. In DNA, the CDR3 is TGTGCCAGCAGTGAGTTGGGGGGGCGCGGGGATACGCAGTATTTT.

In its sample, this clonotype was seen many times. The CDR3 DNA is TGTGCCAGCAGTTTGTGGCAGGACTACGAGCAGTACTTC. This gives the protein CASSLWQDYEQYF. The V gene is TRBV27, the J gene TRBJ2-7; D gene uncertain. This CDR3 comprises 13 residues. The V and J ends lost 3 bases and 3 bases respectively, with 9 bases between them. The germline V gene has CDR1 MNHEY and CDR2 SMNVEV (reference sequence).

This clonotype was observed a handful of times. The chain recombines TRBV9 with TRBJ1-5; 9 bases are shared with TRBD1. Germline values: CDR1 SGDLS, CDR2 YYNGEE. The CDR3 totals 17 residues. Losses at the gene ends were 4 bases for V and 3 bases for J; bases not matched to a gene: 11. As DNA, the CDR3 is TGTGCCAGCAGCCCGTCGGACGGGACAGGGATCAATCAGCCCCAGCATTTT. Translation gives CASSPSDGTGINQPQHF. The full variable domain, with the rest looked up from reference TRBV9 and TRBJ1-5, is DSGVTQTPKHLITATGQRVTLRCSPRSGDLSVYWYQQSLDQGLQFLIQYYNGEERAKGNILERFSAQQFPDLHSELNLSSLELGDSALYFCASSPSDGTGINQPQHFGDGTRLSIL.

The chain is built from TRBV28 and TRBJ2-3; no firm D call. The CDR3 totals 15 residues. Trimming shortened V by 6 bases and J by 8 bases, and 21 bases separated the two germline ends. The germline V gene encodes CDR1 MDHEN and CDR2 SYDVKM. The CDR3 loop reads CASSSHFPDTSTQYF. CDR3 bases: TGTGCCAGCAGCTCTCATTTCCCTGACACAAGTACGCAGTATTTT. Full variable domain (remainder filled in from reference TRBV28 and TRBJ2-3): DVKVTQSSRYLVKRTGEKVFLECVQDMDHENMFWYRQDPGLGLRLIYFSYDVKMKEKGDIPEGYSVSREKKERFSLILESASTNQTSMYLCASSSHFPDTSTQYFGPGTRLTVL.

This clonotype was detected ten times or more. The CDR3 sequence is CAWSGRDNEQFF. The CDR3 DNA reads TGTGCCTGGAGCGGGAGAGATAATGAGCAGTTCTTC. The chain uses TRBV30 and TRBJ2-1; tentatively, D is TRBD2 (6 bases). V lost 3 bases and J 7 bases, leaving 10 bases between the germline ends. The CDR3 runs to 12 residues. Germline V lookup: CDR1 GTSNPN, CDR2 SVGIG (reference sequence).

The CDR3 region has the DNA TGTGCTAGTGGTTTGGGTACCGGGCCTGGGACAGATACGCAGTATTTT. Translated, it gives CASGLGTGPGTDTQYF. V and J are TRBV12-5 and TRBJ2-3; D is uncertain. The germline V and J ends were trimmed by 1 base and 3 bases, with 14 bases remaining between them. This CDR3 has 16 amino acids. Germline V gene lookup returns CDR1 LGHNT and CDR2 FRNRAP.

This clonotype was seen a handful of times. V gene TRBV25-1 combines with J gene TRBJ2-2, with 7 bases fitting TRBD2. Trimming removed 3 bases from V and 3 bases from J; junction bases left unmatched: 7. This CDR3 has 16 amino acids. From germline, CDR1 is MGHDK and CDR2 SYGVNS. This chain's CDR3 is CASSDLGEGYTGELFF. The DNA of the CDR3 is TGTGCCAGCAGTGACCTGGGGGAGGGGTACACCGGGGAGCTGTTTTTT. Full variable domain (missing parts from reference TRBV25-1 and TRBJ2-2): EADIYQTPRYLVIGTGKKITLECSQTMGHDKMYWYQQDPGMELHLIHYSYGVNSTEKGDLSSESTVSRIRTEHFPLTLESARPSHTSQYLCASSDLGEGYTGELFFGEGSRLTVL.

This clonotype has a count of ten or more. The chain is built from TRBV6-1 and TRBJ1-2; possible D gene TRBD1, 5 bases. Trimming took off 5 bases at V and 4 bases at J, with 8 bases between the two ends. The CDR3 is 12 amino acids. Germline V CDR1 and CDR2: MNHNS, SASEGT. In DNA, the CDR3 is TGTGCCAGCAGTTTTCAGGGCTATGGCTACACCTTC. It specifies CASSFQGYGYTF.

The chain carries TRBV14 and TRBJ2-7; no clear D. The CDR3 totals 13 residues. CDR1 and CDR2 from the germline V gene are SGHDN and FVKESK. Trimming removed 2 bases from V and 2 bases from J, with 7 bases in between. The chain's CDR3 is CASSQQSTYEQYF. The CDR3 coding sequence is TGTGCCAGCAGCCAACAGAGCACCTACGAGCAGTACTTC. Based on the CDR3 plus reference TRBV14 and TRBJ2-7, the full variable domain is EAGVTQFPSHSVIEKGQTVTLRCDPISGHDNLYWYRRVMGKEIKFLLHFVKESKQDESGMPNNRFLAERTGGTYSTLKVQPAELEDSGVYFCASSQQSTYEQYFGPGTRLTVT.

J is TRBJ2-7 and V is TRBV6-2 or TRBV6-3; TRBD2 matches 7 bases. Per germline, CDR1 MNHEY and CDR2 SVGEGT. The CDR3 consists of 15 residues. V shed 4 bases, J shed 1 base, and the junction held 7 bases outside the gene matches. CDR3 nucleotides: TGTGCCAGCAGTTCGAGGACTAGTCTTTCCTACGAGCAGTACTTC. It yields the protein CASSSRTSLSYEQYF.

The table lists this clonotype with many counts. The chain joins TRBV11-3 to TRBJ2-5, with unresolved D. The CDR3 is 12 amino acids. The V gene's germline CDR1 is SGHNT and CDR2 YENEEA. Trimming removed 8 bases at V and 0 bases at J, with 7 bases between. The CDR3 is CASRRNQETQYF. The DNA for the CDR3 is TGTGCCAGCCGCCGAAACCAAGAGACCCAGTACTTC.